The 32 T cell receptor beta chains presented below share a single source sample, sequenced in a study of blood T cell repertoires in COVID-19. Sequenced by immunoSEQ multiplex PCR; TCRdb stores in-frame clones only, minus some. Altogether under 250,000 clones are present, 65% to 90% being singletons, with the ten largest covering approximately 8.6%. The sequenced sample consisted of PBMCs or T cells enriched from blood (not recorded which). These receptors all come from a woman aged 50 to 60 with acute COVID-19.

This chain connects TRBV4-3 to TRBJ1-1; tentative D call: TRBD1 (6 bases). This CDR3 is 13 amino acids long. The V end lost 6 bases, the J end lost 1 base, and 9 bases lay between the germline ends. Germline values: CDR1 LGHNA, CDR2 YSLEER. The CDR3 is CASSRQENTEAFF. The DNA for the CDR3 is TGCGCCAGCAGTCGACAGGAGAACACTGAAGCTTTCTTT.

This rearrangement joins TRBV7-2 to TRBJ2-7; 7 positions match TRBD2. The CDR3 length is 15 residues. V lost 1 base to trimming and J lost 2 bases; unmatched junction nucleotides: 5. CDR1 is SGHTA and CDR2 is FQGNSA in the germline V gene. CDR3 sequence: CASSLGGGKTYEQYF. For the CDR3, the DNA is TGTGCCAGCAGCTTAGGGGGGGGGAAGACCTACGAGCAGTACTTC.

This clone was seen only a few times. The genes are TRBV4-3 and TRBJ2-1; D possibly corresponds to TRBD2 (7 bases). Germline-derived CDR1 and CDR2 are LGHNA and YSLEER. This CDR3 has 14 amino acids. Between the trimmed V and J ends, which lost 8 bases and 4 bases, there was a span of 15 bases. CDR3 amino acids: CASSRGGRYNEQFF. The CDR3 DNA reads TGCGCCAGCTCCCGCGGGGGCCGATACAATGAGCAGTTCTTC.

The chain employs TRBV4-3 and TRBJ1-2; D might be TRBD1 (5 bases). Trimming took 0 bases from V and 2 from J, leaving 10 bases between them. Germline CDR1 is LGHNA and CDR2 is YSLEER. The CDR3 is made up of 15 amino acids. CDR3 coding DNA: TGCGCCAGCAGCCAAGATCGCAGGGAAAACTATGGCTACACCTTC. This codes for CASSQDRRENYGYTF.

In DNA form, the CDR3 reads TGTGCCAGCAGCCTATTAAACGGAGCCTACAATGAGCAGTTCTTC. Amino acid sequence: CASSLLNGAYNEQFF. The chain recombines TRBV5-4 with TRBJ2-1; unclear D gene. V gave up 4 bases and J gave up 2 bases, with 13 bases separating them. CDR3 length equals 15 residues. Germline CDR1 and CDR2: SGHNT and YYREEE (reference sequence). Full variable domain (remainder filled in from reference TRBV5-4 and TRBJ2-1): ETGVTQSPTHLIKTRGQQVTLRCSSQSGHNTVSWYQQALGQGPQFIFQYYREEENGRGNFPPRFSGLQFPNYSSELNVNALELDDSALYLCASSLLNGAYNEQFFGPGTRLTVL.

V usage is TRBV3-1 (or the pseudogene TRBV3-2) and J usage is TRBJ2-7; D not resolved. V shed 5 bases and J shed 5 bases, with 10 bases lying between them. This CDR3 has 12 residues. CDR1 LGHDT and CDR2 YNNKEL come from the germline V gene (reference sequence). CDR3 residues: CASSAVANEQYF. The CDR3, as DNA: TGTGCCAGCAGCGCCGTAGCCAACGAGCAGTACTTC.

This clone was counted between two and nine times. V is TRBV5-1 and J is TRBJ2-7, with 7 bases identical to TRBD2. Trimming removed 5 bases from V and 5 bases from J; junction bases left unmatched: 10. This CDR3 is built from 14 residues. The V gene's germline CDR1 is SGHRS and CDR2 YFSETQ. The CDR3 is CASSLLAVTDEQYF. CDR3 DNA: TGCGCCAGCAGTTTGCTAGCGGTTACCGACGAGCAGTACTTC. Full variable domain (outside the CDR3, taken from reference TRBV5-1 and TRBJ2-7): KAGVTQTPRYLIKTRGQQVTLSCSPISGHRSVSWYQQTPGQGLQFLFEYFSETQRNKGNFPGRFSGRQFSNSRSEMNVSTLELGDSALYLCASSLLAVTDEQYFGPGTRLTVT.

The chain couples TRBV7-2 to TRBJ2-7; D not certain. The germline V gene encodes CDR1 SGHTA and CDR2 FQGNSA. Trimming cost V 1 base and J 0 bases, with 10 bases left between them. The CDR3 consists of 15 residues. CDR3 residues: CASSLGGVNSYEQYF. CDR3 coding DNA: TGTGCCAGCAGCTTAGGAGGAGTAAACTCCTACGAGCAGTACTTC.

The chain carries TRBV7-2 and TRBJ1-3; the D is unclear. The CDR3 has 13 amino acids. V lost 1 base and J lost 4, with 5 bases in between. CDR1 SGHTA and CDR2 FQGNSA come from the germline V gene. DNA for the CDR3: TGTGCCAGCAGCTTAGACAAAGGAAACACCATATATTTT. It specifies CASSLDKGNTIYF.

This chain connects TRBV2 to TRBJ1-1; a possible D gene is TRBD1 (5 bases). Germline CDR1 SNHLY, CDR2 FYNNEI. V was pared by 8 bases and J by 6 bases, with 19 bases between. The CDR3 totals 14 residues. This CDR3 reads CASGSGDPPPEAFF. CDR3 DNA sequence: TGTGCCAGCGGCTCGGGGGACCCCCCCCCTGAAGCTTTCTTT.

V and J are TRBV10-1 and TRBJ1-5; tentative D call: TRBD1 (6 bases). The V end was cut by 7 bases, the J end by 2 bases, with 12 bases between. Germline V gene data show CDR1 as WNHNN and CDR2 as SYGVQD (reference sequence). This CDR3 has 14 residues. The DNA for the CDR3 is TGCGCCAGCACGCTGGGGGCAGGCAATCAGCCCCAGCATTTT. Its protein is CASTLGAGNQPQHF.

The chain carries TRBV5-6 and TRBJ1-1; maybe TRBD1 (6 bases). Germline-derived CDR1 and CDR2 are SGHDT and YYEEEE. The CDR3 is 15 amino acids. V was pared by 1 base and J by 1 base, with 11 bases between. The CDR3 DNA is TGTGCCAGCAGCTTGTCGTTAGGGGGGAACACTGAAGCTTTCTTT. This codes for CASSLSLGGNTEAFF.

This clone was recorded a few times. The genes are TRBV30 and TRBJ1-2; 9 bases align to TRBD1. V lost 2 bases, J lost 6 bases, and 7 bases stayed unmatched. CDR1 is GTSNPN and CDR2 is SVGIG in the germline V gene (reference sequence). The CDR3 length is 14 residues. As DNA, the CDR3 is TGTGCCTGGAGTTGGGACAGGGTGGTAAATGGCTACACCTTC. Amino acids: CAWSWDRVVNGYTF.

The chain recombines TRBV12-3 or TRBV12-4 with TRBJ1-1; tentative D call: TRBD1 (5 bases). Trimming took off 11 bases at V and 6 bases at J, with 19 bases between the two ends. The CDR3 runs to 13 residues. The CDR3 DNA follows: TGTGCCGTAGCTGGAAGGGGCACGGCTGAAGCTTTCTTT. As protein: CAVAGRGTAEAFF.

This clone was counted a few times. The rearrangement uses TRBV6-2 or TRBV6-3 and TRBJ1-6, with TRBD1 matching 8 bases. V shed 2 bases and J 6 bases; nucleotides not matched to a gene: 6. The CDR3 is made up of 16 amino acids. The V gene's germline CDR1 is MNHEY and CDR2 SVGEGT. The CDR3 sequence: CASSYARDRLNSPLHF. In DNA form, the CDR3 reads TGTGCCAGCAGTTACGCCCGGGACAGGCTTAATTCACCCCTCCACTTT.

This sequence joins TRBV6-5 and TRBJ2-1, with D perhaps matching TRBD1 (5 bases). The CDR3 is 11 residues long. In germline, CDR1 is MNHEY, CDR2 SVGAGI. V dropped 2 bases and J dropped 10 bases, with 6 bases sitting between them. Here the CDR3 reads CASSYGAEQFF. The CDR3 region has the DNA TGTGCCAGCAGTTACGGGGCAGAGCAGTTCTTC.

The CDR3 here is CASSPILSTDTQYF. CDR3 nucleotide sequence: TGTGCCAGCAGCCCTATCCTAAGCACAGATACGCAGTATTTT. The chain joins TRBV7-2 to TRBJ2-3; D is unclear. CDR3 length: 14 residues. Germline assignment: CDR1 SGHTA and CDR2 FQGNSA. The V gene lost 5 bases and the J gene lost 0 bases, with 9 bases spanning the gap.

The rearrangement joins TRBV5-1 to TRBJ2-3; TRBD2 agrees at 7 bases. Trimming took 0 bases from V and 0 from J; bases not matched to a gene: 7. Germline values: CDR1 SGHRS, CDR2 YFSETQ. The CDR3 length is 17 residues. The CDR3 coding sequence is TGCGCCAGCAGCTTGGAGGCGGCGGGGGATAGCACAGATACGCAGTATTTT. This translates into CASSLEAAGDSTDTQYF.

This clone has just one count. CDR3 residues: CASSLGSGLNYGYTF. The CDR3 DNA reads TGTGCCAGCAGCTTGGGGTCAGGTCTCAACTATGGCTACACCTTC. The V and J genes are TRBV5-6 and TRBJ1-2; D unclear. Germline CDR1 and CDR2: SGHDT and YYEEEE. V was cut by 0 bases and J by 2 bases, with 11 bases left in between. This CDR3 region has 15 residues. Using reference TRBV5-6 and TRBJ1-2 for the parts outside the CDR3, the full variable domain is DAGVTQSPTHLIKTRGQQVTLRCSPKSGHDTVSWYQQALGQGPQFIFQYYEEEERQRGNFPDRFSGHQFPNYSSELNVNALLLGDSALYLCASSLGSGLNYGYTFGSGTRLTVV.

The chain has TRBV2 and TRBJ2-2; 13 nucleotides match TRBD2. CDR1 is SNHLY and CDR2 is FYNNEI in the germline V gene. The CDR3 sequence is 15 residues long. J was trimmed by 7 bases and V by 6 bases; bases with no gene match: 5. In DNA, the CDR3 is TGTGCCAGCAGGGAACTAGCGGGGGGGAGCGGGGAGCTGTTTTTT. Residues: CASRELAGGSGELFF.

Only one count was recorded for this clone. This chain joins TRBV7-8 and TRBJ1-1, with 7 bases aligning to TRBD1. The germline V gene has CDR1 SGHVS and CDR2 FQNEAQ. CDR3 length: 15 amino acids. Unmatched junction bases numbered 7, after V lost 3 bases and J lost 3 bases. CDR3 sequence reads: CASSLLTGTDTEAFF. In DNA, the CDR3 is TGTGCCAGCAGCTTGTTGACAGGGACAGACACTGAAGCTTTCTTT. Full variable domain (rest looked up from reference TRBV7-8 and TRBJ1-1): GAGVSQSPRYKVAKRGQDVALRCDPISGHVSLFWYQQALGQGPEFLTYFQNEAQLDKSGLPSDRFFAERPEGSVSTLKIQRTQQEDSAVYLCASSLLTGTDTEAFFGQGTRLTVV.

The gene calls are TRBV27 and TRBJ1-2; 9 bases map to TRBD1. V was clipped by 5 bases and J by 7 bases; unmatched bases: 8. Germline CDR1 is MNHEY and CDR2 is SMNVEV (reference sequence). This CDR3 comprises 14 residues. CDR3 sequence: CASSQYRGQGGYTF. The CDR3 region has the DNA TGTGCCAGCAGTCAATACAGGGGGCAGGGTGGCTACACCTTC.

This clone has just one count. This chain joins TRBV6-2 or TRBV6-3 and TRBJ1-6; 9 bases fit TRBD1. V shed 2 bases, J shed 9 bases, and the junction held 8 bases outside the gene matches. The CDR3 extends over 16 amino acids. In germline, CDR1 is MNHEY, CDR2 SVGEGT. The CDR3 reads CASSYVSGTGISPLHF. CDR3 coding DNA: TGTGCCAGCAGTTACGTGAGCGGGACAGGGATTTCACCCCTCCACTTT.

The chain couples TRBV13 to TRBJ2-7; D remains ambiguous. Germline CDR1 PRHDT, CDR2 FYEKMQ (reference sequence). The CDR3 extends over 11 amino acids. V lost 4 bases to trimming and J lost 2 bases, with 3 bases between them. This CDR3 reads CASSSTYEQYF. The CDR3 bases are TGTGCCAGCAGCTCCACCTACGAGCAGTACTTC.

V usage is TRBV14 and J usage is TRBJ2-3, with 11 nucleotides matching TRBD2. Per germline, CDR1 SGHDN and CDR2 FVKESK. V gave up 0 bases and J gave up 1 base; unmatched junction bases: 6. The CDR3 is 18 amino acids. This chain's CDR3 is CASSQEALLAGGTDTQYF. In nucleotides, the CDR3 is TGTGCCAGCAGCCAAGAGGCTTTACTAGCGGGGGGCACAGATACGCAGTATTTT.

The chain recombines TRBV18 with TRBJ1-1; D not certain. The V end was cut by 4 bases, the J end by 7 bases, with 13 bases between. Germline values: CDR1 KGHSH, CDR2 LQKENI. CDR3 size: 13 residues. CDR3 loop: CASSRRETVEAFF. The CDR3 DNA sequence: TGTGCCAGCTCACGGAGGGAGACGGTTGAAGCTTTCTTT.

The chain is built from TRBV2 and TRBJ2-7, with D possibly TRBD1 on 5 matching bases. The length of the CDR3 is 14 residues. V was cut by 3 bases and J by 3 bases, with 12 bases left in between. CDR1 and CDR2 from the germline V gene are SNHLY and FYNNEI. CDR3 sequence reads: CASSEWGRLYEQYF. The CDR3 nucleotides read TGTGCCAGCAGTGAGTGGGGCAGACTCTACGAGCAGTACTTC.

This clone was observed a few times. The chain joins TRBV9 to TRBJ1-2; D is possibly TRBD1 (6 bases). V shed 0 bases and J shed 4 bases, with 13 bases lying between them. Germline values: CDR1 SGDLS, CDR2 YYNGEE. The CDR3 extends over 15 amino acids. CDR3: CASSVEGTGRYGYTF. For the CDR3, the DNA is TGTGCCAGCAGCGTAGAGGGTACAGGGCGCTATGGCTACACCTTC.

This chain joins TRBV9 and TRBJ2-1; 7 bases match TRBD1. Germline V gene sequence: CDR1 SGDLS, CDR2 YYNGEE. CDR3 length: 14 amino acids. Trimming removed 4 bases from V and 7 bases from J; junction bases left unmatched: 8. Here the CDR3 reads CASSITTGQNEQFF. In nucleotides, the CDR3 is TGTGCCAGCAGCATTACGACAGGGCAGAATGAGCAGTTCTTC.

This chain's CDR3 is CATSSWTSGVDTQYF. CDR3 nucleotide sequence: TGTGCCACCAGCAGTTGGACTAGCGGGGTGGATACGCAGTATTTT. The genes are TRBV15 and TRBJ2-3; 12 bases map to TRBD2. The germline CDR1 and CDR2 sequences are LNHNV and YYDKDF (reference sequence). The CDR3 has 15 residues. J was trimmed by 6 bases and V by 3 bases; bases with no gene match: 4.

The V gene is TRBV13, the J gene TRBJ2-1, with D possibly being TRBD2 (6 bases). Deletions cut 2 bases from V and 6 bases from J, with 14 bases between. The CDR3 length is 15 residues. CDR1 is PRHDT and CDR2 is FYEKMQ in the germline V gene (reference sequence). CDR3 loop: CASSLPQLGGNEQFF. The CDR3 DNA reads as TGTGCCAGCAGCTTACCTCAATTGGGGGGCAATGAGCAGTTCTTC.

This chain connects TRBV19 to TRBJ1-1; tentative D call: TRBD1 (6 bases). The CDR3 totals 13 residues. Germline CDR1 LNHDA, CDR2 SQIVND (reference sequence). V lost 8 bases and J 7 bases, leaving 17 bases between the germline ends. CDR3 protein: CASSRTDTFEAFF. The CDR3 DNA reads TGTGCCAGTTCCCGGACAGATACATTTGAAGCTTTCTTT.